Below are 8 T cell receptor beta chains sequenced from a single sample in a study of T cells in Graves' hyperthyroidism and ophthalmopathy. Authors of the study amplified TCR beta CDR3 regions from RNA transcripts. With the HTBI primer set, the TCR CDR3 went through a first round of RT-PCR. From the multiplex PCR reads, TCRdb called clonotypes with MiXCR, one entry per CDR3 protein. The data show 450,000 to 650,000 distinct CDR3 sequences, 17% seen once. The specimen sequenced was blood. The receptors originated from a woman between 18 and 29 years old with Graves' ophthalmopathy.

This clonotype was seen more than once but under ten times. J is TRBJ2-1 and V is TRBV19, with TRBD2 matching over 7 bases. This CDR3 comprises 17 residues. The V and J ends lost 5 bases and 0 bases, in that order; junction bases with no gene match: 10. Germline-derived CDR1 and CDR2 are LNHDA and SQIVND (reference sequence). The CDR3 loop is CASSPTRDYSSYNEQFF. The CDR3 DNA is TGTGCCAGTAGTCCGACCCGGGACTACAGCTCCTACAATGAGCAGTTCTTC.

In this sample, this clonotype turned up a few times. This rearrangement joins TRBV7-9 to TRBJ1-1; TRBD1 is a possible D gene (6 bases). Trimming shortened V by 0 bases and J by 1 base, and 9 bases separated the two germline ends. From germline, CDR1 is SEHNR and CDR2 FQNEAQ (reference sequence). The CDR3 extends over 15 amino acids. The CDR3 nucleotides read TGTGCCAGCAGCTTAGCAGGGGGTCGGAACACTGAAGCTTTCTTT. Translation: CASSLAGGRNTEAFF.

CDR3: CASSAGTRPQETQYF. The CDR3 nucleotides read TGTGCCAGCAGCGCCGGGACAAGACCTCAAGAGACCCAGTACTTC. The chain recombines TRBV9 with TRBJ2-5, with a tentative D call TRBD1 (6 bases). V was shortened by 3 bases and J by 2 bases, with 14 bases between the two germline ends. The CDR3 is 15 amino acids. Germline loops: CDR1 SGDLS, CDR2 YYNGEE.

V usage is TRBV10-2 and J usage is TRBJ1-5; no definite D call. Germline V lookup: CDR1 WSHSY, CDR2 SAAADI. Trimming pared 9 bases from V and 9 bases from J, leaving 18 bases between. CDR3 size: 13 residues. The CDR3: CASLEQANTPQHF. The DNA for the CDR3 is TGCGCCAGTCTAGAACAAGCGAATACGCCCCAGCATTTT.

A remark on this clonotype: A single base separates this from a much larger clone, so it may be a read error. V and J are TRBV5-5 and TRBJ2-7, with D possibly matching TRBD2 (5 bases). The CDR3 length is 12 residues. CDR1 and CDR2 from the germline V gene are SGHKS and YYEKEE (reference sequence). Between the trimmed V and J ends, which lost 7 bases and 0 bases, there was a span of 8 bases. The CDR3: CASEGSSYEQYF. The CDR3 DNA follows: TGTGCCAGCGAAGGGAGCTCCTACGAGCAGTACTTC.

This clonotype was recorded a few times. The chain is built from TRBV5-1 and TRBJ1-2; D call uncertain. The germline CDR1 and CDR2 sequences are SGHRS and YFSETQ. V was shortened by 3 bases and J by 1 base, with 13 bases between the two germline ends. This CDR3 region has 15 residues. For the CDR3, the DNA is TGCGCCAGCAGCTCGCAACCGACAAGTAACTATGGCTACACCTTC. It is translated as CASSSQPTSNYGYTF.

The chain has TRBV30 and TRBJ2-7; D is possibly TRBD1 (5 bases). V lost 3 bases and J 3 bases, leaving 6 bases between the germline ends. Germline-derived CDR1 and CDR2 are GTSNPN and SVGIG (reference sequence). The CDR3 is 11 residues long. This CDR3 is CAWRDNYEQYF. As DNA, the CDR3 is TGTGCCTGGAGGGACAACTACGAGCAGTACTTC. Full variable domain (remainder filled in from reference TRBV30 and TRBJ2-7): SQTIHQWPATLVQPVGSPLSLECTVEGTSNPNLYWYRQAAGRGLQLLFYSVGIGQISSEVPQNLSASRPQDRQFILSSKKLLLSDSGFYLCAWRDNYEQYFGPGTRLTVT.

There are many counts of this clonotype. The gene calls are TRBV27 and TRBJ2-3, with D maybe TRBD1 (7 bases). CDR1 is MNHEY, CDR2 SMNVEV, per germline (reference sequence). V shed 3 bases and J shed 4 bases, with 20 bases lying between them. This CDR3 is 17 amino acids long. This CDR3 reads CASSFSGRGAVADTQYF. CDR3 nucleotides: TGTGCCAGCAGTTTTTCCGGCAGGGGGGCGGTAGCAGATACGCAGTATTTT.